This TCR beta chain was captured in a study of response to subunit inactivated influenza vaccine. This CDR3 has 13 residues. Trimming took off 6 bases at V and 2 bases at J, with 9 bases between the two ends. This clonotype was found many times. TCRdb reanalysed the RT-PCR reads using MiXCR and keeps one entry per CDR3 protein. The sample has 650,000 or so distinct CDR3 sequences, 11% to 15% seen once. The rearrangement joins TRBV12-3 or TRBV12-4 to TRBJ2-3; TRBD2 might be the D (6 bases). Here the sequenced sample was PBMCs from blood, taken around 15 days before vaccination. The sequence derives from a man between 45 and 60 years old who received an inactivated influenza vaccine. The DNA of the CDR3 is TGTGCCAGCAGGGGACTCGTCACAGATACGCAGTATTTT. Its protein product is CASRGLVTDTQYF.